This T cell receptor (beta chain) was identified in a study of cytomegalovirus exposure and HLA in healthy donors. Turning to this clone: Its antigen is not identified.

Trimming cost V 5 bases and J 5 bases; bases outside gene matches: 5. This CDR3 region has 14 residues. Germline CDR1 and CDR2: SGHVS and FQNEAQ. Assay: immunoSEQ multiplex PCR; the TCRdb copy retains only in-frame clones and omits some. Here the sample spans under 400,000 clones, roughly 88% being singletons. The study, taken as a whole, reports: The study listed around 150 cytomegalovirus-associated TCR beta chains. In vitro assays verified that three CMV-associated chains recognized CMV antigens specifically.

J is TRBJ1-5 and V is TRBV7-8, with TRBD1 matching over 8 bases. This sequence was found in a woman between 18 and 29 years old in good health and CMV-seronegative. Material for sequencing was PBMCs. The CDR3 reads CASSPTGGDQPQHF. CDR3 nucleotide sequence: TGTGCCAGCAGCCCCACAGGGGGAGATCAGCCCCAGCATTTT. The full variable domain, its missing parts supplied by reference TRBV7-8 and TRBJ1-5, is GAGVSQSPRYKVAKRGQDVALRCDPISGHVSLFWYQQALGQGPEFLTYFQNEAQLDKSGLPSDRFFAERPEGSVSTLKIQRTQQEDSAVYLCASSPTGGDQPQHFGDGTRLSIL.